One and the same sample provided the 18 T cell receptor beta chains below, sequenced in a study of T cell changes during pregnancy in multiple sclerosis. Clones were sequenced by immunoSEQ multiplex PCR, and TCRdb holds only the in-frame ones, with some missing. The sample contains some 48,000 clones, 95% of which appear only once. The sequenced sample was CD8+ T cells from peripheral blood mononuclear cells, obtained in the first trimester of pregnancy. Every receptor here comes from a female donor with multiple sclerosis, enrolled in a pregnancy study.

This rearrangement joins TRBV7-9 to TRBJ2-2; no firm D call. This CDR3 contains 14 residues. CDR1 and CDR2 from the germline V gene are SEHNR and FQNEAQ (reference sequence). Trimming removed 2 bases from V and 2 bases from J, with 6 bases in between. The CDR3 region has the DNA TGTGCCAGCAGCTTACCGTCTAACACCGGGGAGCTGTTTTTT. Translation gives CASSLPSNTGELFF.

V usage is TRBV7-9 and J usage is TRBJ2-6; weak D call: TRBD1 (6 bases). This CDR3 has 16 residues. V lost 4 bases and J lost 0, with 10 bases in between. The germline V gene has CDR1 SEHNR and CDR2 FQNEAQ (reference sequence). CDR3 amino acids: CASSSHRASGANVLTF. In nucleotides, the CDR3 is TGTGCCAGCAGCTCGCACAGGGCCTCTGGGGCCAACGTCCTGACTTTC. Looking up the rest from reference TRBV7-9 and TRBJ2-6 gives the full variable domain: DTGVSQNPRHKITKRGQNVTFRCDPISEHNRLYWYRQTLGQGPEFLTYFQNEAQLEKSRLLSDRFSAERPKGSFSTLEIQRTEQGDSAMYLCASSSHRASGANVLTFGAGSRLTVL.

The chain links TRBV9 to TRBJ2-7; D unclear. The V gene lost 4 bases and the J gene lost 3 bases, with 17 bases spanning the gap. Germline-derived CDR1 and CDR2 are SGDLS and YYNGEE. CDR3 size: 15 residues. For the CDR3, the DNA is TGTGCCAGCAGCCCCACCGGCCAGGCCAACTACGAGCAGTACTTC. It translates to CASSPTGQANYEQYF.

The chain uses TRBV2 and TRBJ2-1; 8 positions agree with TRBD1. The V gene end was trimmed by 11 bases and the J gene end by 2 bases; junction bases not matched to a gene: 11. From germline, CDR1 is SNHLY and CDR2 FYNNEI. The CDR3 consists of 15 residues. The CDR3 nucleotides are TGTGCCGCAGAGAAAGACAGGGGTGCCTACAATGAGCAGTTCTTC. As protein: CAAEKDRGAYNEQFF.

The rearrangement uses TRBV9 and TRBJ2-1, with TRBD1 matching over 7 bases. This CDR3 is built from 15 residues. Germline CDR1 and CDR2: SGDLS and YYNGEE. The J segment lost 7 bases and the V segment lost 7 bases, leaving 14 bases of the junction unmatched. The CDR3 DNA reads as TGTGCCAGCGGCTCGGGACAGACTACAGGGAATGAGCAGTTCTTC. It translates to CASGSGQTTGNEQFF.

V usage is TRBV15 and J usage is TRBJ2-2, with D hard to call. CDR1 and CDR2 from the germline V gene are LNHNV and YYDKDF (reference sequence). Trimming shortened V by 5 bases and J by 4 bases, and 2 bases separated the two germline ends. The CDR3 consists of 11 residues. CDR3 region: CATSLTGELFF. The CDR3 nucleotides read TGTGCCACCAGCCTCACCGGGGAGCTGTTTTTT.

CDR3 DNA sequence: TGTGCCAGCAGCCCCCCGGGAGGGCCCTCCTACGAGCAGTACTTC. This gives the protein CASSPPGGPSYEQYF. This chain uses TRBV7-6 with TRBJ2-7, with 8 bases matching TRBD2. The CDR3 is 15 amino acids. J lost 0 bases, V lost 5 bases, and 6 bases had no gene match. Germline CDR1 is SGHVS and CDR2 is FNYEAQ.

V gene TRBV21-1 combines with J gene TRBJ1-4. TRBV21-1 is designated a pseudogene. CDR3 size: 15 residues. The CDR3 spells CASSCSGGANEKLFF. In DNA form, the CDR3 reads TGTGCCAGCAGCTGTTCGGGGGGGGCCAATGAAAAACTGTTTTTT.

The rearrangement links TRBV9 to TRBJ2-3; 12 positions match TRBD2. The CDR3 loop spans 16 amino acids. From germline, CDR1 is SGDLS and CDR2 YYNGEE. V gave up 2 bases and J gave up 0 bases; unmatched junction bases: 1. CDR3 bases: TGTGCCAGCAGCGTTGGGACTAGCGGGAGCACAGATACGCAGTATTTT. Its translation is CASSVGTSGSTDTQYF.

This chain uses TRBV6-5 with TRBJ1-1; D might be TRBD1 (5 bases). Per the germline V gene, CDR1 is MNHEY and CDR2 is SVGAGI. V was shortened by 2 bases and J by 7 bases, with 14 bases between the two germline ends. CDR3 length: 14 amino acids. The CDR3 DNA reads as TGTGCCAGCAGTTACAGCGGGGGGACGAATGAAGCTTTCTTT. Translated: CASSYSGGTNEAFF.

In DNA form, the CDR3 reads TGTGCCAGCAGCTTGGCAGTGGAATCGGGACAAATATACGAGCAGTACTTC. Translation gives CASSLAVESGQIYEQYF. The chain employs TRBV5-8 and TRBJ2-7; D perhaps matches TRBD1 (6 bases). The CDR3 covers 17 residues. The ends were cut back, 0 bases at V and 4 bases at J, with 20 bases in the middle. Germline CDR1 SGHTS, CDR2 YDEGEE.

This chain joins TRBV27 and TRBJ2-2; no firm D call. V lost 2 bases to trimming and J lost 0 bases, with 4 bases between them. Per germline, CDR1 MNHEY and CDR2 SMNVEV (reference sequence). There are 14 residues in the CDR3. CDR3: CASSLISNTGELFF. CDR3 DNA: TGTGCCAGCAGTTTAATCTCGAACACCGGGGAGCTGTTTTTT.

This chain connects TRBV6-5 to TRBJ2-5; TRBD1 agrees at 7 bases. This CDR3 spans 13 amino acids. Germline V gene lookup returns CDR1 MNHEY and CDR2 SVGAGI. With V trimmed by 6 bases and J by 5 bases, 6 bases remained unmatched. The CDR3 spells CASRKQGPETQYF. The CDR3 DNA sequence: TGTGCCAGCAGAAAACAGGGGCCGGAGACCCAGTACTTC.

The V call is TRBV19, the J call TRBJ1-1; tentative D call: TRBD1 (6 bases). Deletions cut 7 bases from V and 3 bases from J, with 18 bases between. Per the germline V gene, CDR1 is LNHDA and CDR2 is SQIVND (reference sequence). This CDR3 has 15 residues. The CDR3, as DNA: TGTGCCAGTACCCCTGGGGCAGGGGAGTACACTGAAGCTTTCTTT. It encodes CASTPGAGEYTEAFF.

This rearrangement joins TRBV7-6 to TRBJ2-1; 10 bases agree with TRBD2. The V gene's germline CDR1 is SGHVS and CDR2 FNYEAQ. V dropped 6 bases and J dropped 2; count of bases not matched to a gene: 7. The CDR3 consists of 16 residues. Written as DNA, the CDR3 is TGTGCCAGCAGTTCCCTAGCGGGAGCCCCCTACAATGAGCAGTTCTTC. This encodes CASSSLAGAPYNEQFF.

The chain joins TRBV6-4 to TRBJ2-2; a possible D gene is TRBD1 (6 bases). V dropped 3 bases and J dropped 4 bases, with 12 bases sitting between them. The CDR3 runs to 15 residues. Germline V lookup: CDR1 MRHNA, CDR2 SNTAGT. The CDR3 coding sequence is TGTGCCAGCAGTGAAGTGGGGGCCGGCACCGGGGAGCTGTTTTTT. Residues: CASSEVGAGTGELFF.

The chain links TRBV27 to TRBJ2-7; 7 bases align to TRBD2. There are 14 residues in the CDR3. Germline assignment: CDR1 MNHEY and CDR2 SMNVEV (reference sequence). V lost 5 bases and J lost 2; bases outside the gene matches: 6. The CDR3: CASSTRGGAYEQYF. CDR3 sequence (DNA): TGTGCCAGCAGTACCCGGGGAGGGGCCTACGAGCAGTACTTC.

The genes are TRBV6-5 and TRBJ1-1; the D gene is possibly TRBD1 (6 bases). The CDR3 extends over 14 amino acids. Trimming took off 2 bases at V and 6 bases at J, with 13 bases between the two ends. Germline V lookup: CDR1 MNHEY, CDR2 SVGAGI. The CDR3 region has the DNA TGTGCCAGCAGTTACCTCTTAACAGGGTCTGAAGCTTTCTTT. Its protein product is CASSYLLTGSEAFF.